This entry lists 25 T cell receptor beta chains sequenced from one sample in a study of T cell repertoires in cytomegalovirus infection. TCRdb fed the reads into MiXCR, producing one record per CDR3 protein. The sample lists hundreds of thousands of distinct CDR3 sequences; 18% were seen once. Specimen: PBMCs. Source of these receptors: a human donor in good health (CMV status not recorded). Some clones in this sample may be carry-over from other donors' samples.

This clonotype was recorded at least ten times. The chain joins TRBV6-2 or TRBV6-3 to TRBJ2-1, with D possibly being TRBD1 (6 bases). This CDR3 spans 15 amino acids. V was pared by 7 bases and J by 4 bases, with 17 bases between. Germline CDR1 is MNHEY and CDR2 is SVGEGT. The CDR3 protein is CASTEQGRPYNEQFF. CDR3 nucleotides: TGTGCCAGCACCGAACAGGGAAGACCTTACAATGAGCAGTTCTTC.

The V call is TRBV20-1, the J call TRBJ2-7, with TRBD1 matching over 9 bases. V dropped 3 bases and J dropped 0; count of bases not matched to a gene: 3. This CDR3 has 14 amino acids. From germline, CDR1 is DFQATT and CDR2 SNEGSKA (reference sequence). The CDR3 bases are TGCAGTGCTAGTCGGACAGGGGACTCCTACGAGCAGTACTTC. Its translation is CSASRTGDSYEQYF.

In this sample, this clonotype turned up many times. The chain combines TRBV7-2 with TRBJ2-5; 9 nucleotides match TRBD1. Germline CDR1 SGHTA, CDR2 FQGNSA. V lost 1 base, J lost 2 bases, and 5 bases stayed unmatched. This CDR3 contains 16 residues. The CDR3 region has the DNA TGTGCCAGCAGCTTAGGGACAGGGGATCGGCAAGAGACCCAGTACTTC. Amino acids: CASSLGTGDRQETQYF.

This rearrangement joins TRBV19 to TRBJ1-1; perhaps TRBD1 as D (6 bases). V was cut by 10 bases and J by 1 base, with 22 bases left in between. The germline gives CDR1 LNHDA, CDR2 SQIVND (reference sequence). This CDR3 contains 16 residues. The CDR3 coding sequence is TGTGCCACAAAAAAAACAGTCAGGGGAAGGAACACTGAAGCTTTCTTT. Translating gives CATKKTVRGRNTEAFF.

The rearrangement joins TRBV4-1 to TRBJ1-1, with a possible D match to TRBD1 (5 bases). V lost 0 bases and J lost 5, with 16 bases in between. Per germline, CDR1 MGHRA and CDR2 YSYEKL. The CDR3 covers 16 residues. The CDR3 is CASSQDIMGDWTEAFF. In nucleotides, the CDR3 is TGCGCCAGCAGCCAAGATATTATGGGGGATTGGACTGAAGCTTTCTTT.

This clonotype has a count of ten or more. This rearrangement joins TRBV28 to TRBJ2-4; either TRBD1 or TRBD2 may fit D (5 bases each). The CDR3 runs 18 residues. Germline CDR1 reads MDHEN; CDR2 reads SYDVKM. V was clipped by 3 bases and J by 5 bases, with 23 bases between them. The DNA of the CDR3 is TGTGCCAGCAGTTTTGACCACTCAACCGGGACCCAGCAAAACATTCAGTACTTC. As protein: CASSFDHSTGTQQNIQYF.

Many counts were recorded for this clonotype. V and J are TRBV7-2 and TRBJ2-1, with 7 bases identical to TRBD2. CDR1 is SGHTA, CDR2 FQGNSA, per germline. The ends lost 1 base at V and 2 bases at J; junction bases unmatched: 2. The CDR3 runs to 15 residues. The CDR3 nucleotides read TGTGCCAGCAGCTTAGGTCGGGGGGCCTACAATGAGCAGTTCTTC. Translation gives CASSLGRGAYNEQFF.

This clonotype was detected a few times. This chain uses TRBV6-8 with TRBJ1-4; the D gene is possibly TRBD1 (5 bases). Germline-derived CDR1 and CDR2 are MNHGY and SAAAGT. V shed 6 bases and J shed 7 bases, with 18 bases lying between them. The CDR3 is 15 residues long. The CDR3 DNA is TGTGCCAGCAGGGCAGACAGTGCTATTTCTGAAAAACTGTTTTTT. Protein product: CASRADSAISEKLFF.

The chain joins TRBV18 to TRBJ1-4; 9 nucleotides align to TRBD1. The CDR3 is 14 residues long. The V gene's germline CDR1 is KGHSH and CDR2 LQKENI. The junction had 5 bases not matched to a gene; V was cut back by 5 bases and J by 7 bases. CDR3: CASSEDRGGEKLFF. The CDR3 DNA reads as TGTGCCAGCTCAGAGGACAGGGGAGGTGAAAAACTGTTTTTT.

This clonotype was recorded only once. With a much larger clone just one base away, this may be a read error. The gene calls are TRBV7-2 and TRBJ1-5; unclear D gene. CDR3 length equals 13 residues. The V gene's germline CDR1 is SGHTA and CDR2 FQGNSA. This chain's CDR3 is CSSSFPGSQPQHF. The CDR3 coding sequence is TGTTCCAGCAGCTTCCCAGGATCCCAGCCCCAGCATTTT.

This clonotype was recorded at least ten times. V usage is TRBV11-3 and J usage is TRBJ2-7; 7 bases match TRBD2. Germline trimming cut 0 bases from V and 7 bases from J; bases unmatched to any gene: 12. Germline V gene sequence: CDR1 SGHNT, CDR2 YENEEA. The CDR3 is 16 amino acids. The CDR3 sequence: CASSLDSSASGKEQYF. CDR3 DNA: TGTGCCAGCAGCTTAGATTCTTCGGCTAGCGGTAAAGAGCAGTACTTC.

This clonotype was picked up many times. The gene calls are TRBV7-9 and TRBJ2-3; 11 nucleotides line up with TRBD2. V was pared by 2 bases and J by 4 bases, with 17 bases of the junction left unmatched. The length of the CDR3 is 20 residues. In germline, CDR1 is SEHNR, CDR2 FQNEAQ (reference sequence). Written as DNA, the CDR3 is TGTGCCAGCAGCTTACTCTCCACTTATTTGACTAGCGGGGATTCAGATACGCAGTATTTT. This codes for CASSLLSTYLTSGDSDTQYF.

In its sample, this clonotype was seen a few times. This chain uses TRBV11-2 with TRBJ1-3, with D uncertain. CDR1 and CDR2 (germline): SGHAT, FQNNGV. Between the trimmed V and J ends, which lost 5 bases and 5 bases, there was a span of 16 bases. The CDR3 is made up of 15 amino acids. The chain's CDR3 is CASSIQQVPRNTIYF. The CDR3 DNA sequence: TGTGCCAGCAGCATTCAGCAGGTTCCCCGAAACACCATATATTTT. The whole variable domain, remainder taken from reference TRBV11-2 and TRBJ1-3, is EAGVAQSPRYKIIEKRQSVAFWCNPISGHATLYWYQQILGQGPKLLIQFQNNGVVDDSQLPKDRFSAERLKGVDSTLKIQPAKLEDSAVYLCASSIQQVPRNTIYFGEGSWLTVV.

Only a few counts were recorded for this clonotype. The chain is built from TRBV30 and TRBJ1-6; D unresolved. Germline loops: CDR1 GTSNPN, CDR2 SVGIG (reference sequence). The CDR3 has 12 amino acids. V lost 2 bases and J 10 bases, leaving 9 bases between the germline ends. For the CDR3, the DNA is TGTGCCTGGAGTACGAAGACCTCACCCCTCCACTTT. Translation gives CAWSTKTSPLHF. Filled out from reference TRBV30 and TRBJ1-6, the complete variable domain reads SQTIHQWPATLVQPVGSPLSLECTVEGTSNPNLYWYRQAAGRGLQLLFYSVGIGQISSEVPQNLSASRPQDRQFILSSKKLLLSDSGFYLCAWSTKTSPLHFGNGTRLTVT.

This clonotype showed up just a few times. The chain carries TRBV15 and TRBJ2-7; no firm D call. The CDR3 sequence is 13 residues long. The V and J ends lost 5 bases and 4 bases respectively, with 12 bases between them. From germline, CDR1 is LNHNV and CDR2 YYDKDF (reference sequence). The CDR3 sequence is CATSLNIEYEQYF. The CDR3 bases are TGTGCCACCAGCCTCAACATAGAGTACGAGCAGTACTTC.

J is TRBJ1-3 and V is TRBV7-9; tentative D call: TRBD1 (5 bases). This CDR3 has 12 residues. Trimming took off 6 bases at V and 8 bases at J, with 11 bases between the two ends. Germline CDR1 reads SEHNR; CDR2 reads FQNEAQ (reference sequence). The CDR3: CASRGEGDTIYF. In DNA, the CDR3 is TGTGCCAGCAGAGGAGAAGGGGACACCATATATTTT.

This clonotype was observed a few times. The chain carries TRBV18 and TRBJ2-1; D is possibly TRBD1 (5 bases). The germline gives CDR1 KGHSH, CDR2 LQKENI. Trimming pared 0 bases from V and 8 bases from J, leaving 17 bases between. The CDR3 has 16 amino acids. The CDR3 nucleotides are TGTGCCAGCTCACCACCGAGCACAGGCTGGGGCGATGAGCAGTTCTTC. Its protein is CASSPPSTGWGDEQFF.

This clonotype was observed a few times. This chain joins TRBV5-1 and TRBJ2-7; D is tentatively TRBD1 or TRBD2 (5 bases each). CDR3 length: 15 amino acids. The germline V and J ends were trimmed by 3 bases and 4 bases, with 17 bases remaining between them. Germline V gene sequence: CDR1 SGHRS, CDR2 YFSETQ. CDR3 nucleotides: TGCGCCAGCAGCTCGTTCGGGACCGCCGAGTACGAGCAGTACTTC. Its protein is CASSSFGTAEYEQYF.

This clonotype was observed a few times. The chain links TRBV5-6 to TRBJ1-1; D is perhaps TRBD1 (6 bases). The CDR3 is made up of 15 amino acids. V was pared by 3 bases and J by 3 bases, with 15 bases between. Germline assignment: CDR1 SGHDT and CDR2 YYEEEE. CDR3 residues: CASSSPSGGHTEAFF. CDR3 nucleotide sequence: TGTGCCAGCAGCTCCCCGTCGGGGGGGCACACTGAAGCTTTCTTT.

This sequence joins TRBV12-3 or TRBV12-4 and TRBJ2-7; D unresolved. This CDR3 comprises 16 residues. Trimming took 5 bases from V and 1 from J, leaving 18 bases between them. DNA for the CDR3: TGTGCCAGCAGTCCAGACTCGGGTATTCGGTCCTACGAGCAGTACTTC. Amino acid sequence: CASSPDSGIRSYEQYF.

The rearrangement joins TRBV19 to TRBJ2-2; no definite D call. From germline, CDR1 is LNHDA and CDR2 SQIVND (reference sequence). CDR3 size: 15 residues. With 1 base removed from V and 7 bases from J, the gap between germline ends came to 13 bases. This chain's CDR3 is CASSIAPTRSGELFF. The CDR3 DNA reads TGTGCCAGTAGTATAGCCCCGACCCGGAGCGGGGAGCTGTTTTTT.

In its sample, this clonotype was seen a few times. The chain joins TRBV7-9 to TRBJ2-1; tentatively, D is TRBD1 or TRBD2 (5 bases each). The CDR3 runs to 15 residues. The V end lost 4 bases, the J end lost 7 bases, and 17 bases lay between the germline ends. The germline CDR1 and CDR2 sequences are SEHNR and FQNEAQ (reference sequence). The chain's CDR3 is CASSSRDGRRNEQFF. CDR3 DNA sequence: TGTGCCAGCAGCTCACGGGACGGCCGAAGGAATGAGCAGTTCTTC.

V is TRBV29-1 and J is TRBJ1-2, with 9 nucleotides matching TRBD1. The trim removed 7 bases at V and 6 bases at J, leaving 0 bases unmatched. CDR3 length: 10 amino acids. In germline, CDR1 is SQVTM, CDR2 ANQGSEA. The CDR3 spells CSGDRDGYTF. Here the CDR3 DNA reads TGCAGCGGGGACAGGGATGGCTACACCTTC.

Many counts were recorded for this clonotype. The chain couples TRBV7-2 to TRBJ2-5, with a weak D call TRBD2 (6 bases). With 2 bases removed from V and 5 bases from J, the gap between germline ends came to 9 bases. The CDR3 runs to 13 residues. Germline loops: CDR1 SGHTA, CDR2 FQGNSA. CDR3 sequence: CASSLQLAETQYF. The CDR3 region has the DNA TGTGCCAGCAGCTTACAGCTAGCGGAGACCCAGTACTTC.

CDR3 coding DNA: TGCAGTGCTTATTTAGGAGGGTACCAAGAGACCCAGTACTTC. Its translation is CSAYLGGYQETQYF. The gene calls are TRBV20-1 and TRBJ2-5; TRBD2 might be the D (6 bases). The V end was cut by 5 bases, the J end by 0 bases, with 13 bases between. CDR3 length: 14 residues. The germline V gene encodes CDR1 DFQATT and CDR2 SNEGSKA (reference sequence).